The clone carrying this T cell receptor (beta chain) was counted only a few times. Its antigen is currently unknown. From germline, CDR1 is SGHRS and CDR2 YFSETQ. The CDR3 contains 14 residues. Trimming at V came to 5 bases and at J to 3 bases, leaving 0 bases not matched to a gene. The data originate from a study of T cells after posttransplantation cyclophosphamide. General study findings and limits: Tissue-infiltrating T cells from skin or gut overlapped little with blood T cells. Donor CD8+ memory clones often dominated recipient blood repertoires at later times. Recipient CMV seropositivity and CMV reactivation strongly tracked TRB clonality.

The protocol was immunoSEQ multiplex PCR, while the TCRdb copy is restricted to in-frame clones and leaves out a portion. The repertoire holds tens of thousands of clones, around 93% seen once, with about 3% in the top ten. The chain has TRBV5-1 and TRBJ2-1; 12 nucleotides align to TRBD2. The sequence was obtained from a woman in her 30s in good health and a related stem cell transplant donor. Sample: PBMCs. The CDR3 is CASRLAGGYNEQFF. The CDR3 DNA reads as TGCGCCAGCAGACTAGCGGGGGGCTACAATGAGCAGTTCTTC.